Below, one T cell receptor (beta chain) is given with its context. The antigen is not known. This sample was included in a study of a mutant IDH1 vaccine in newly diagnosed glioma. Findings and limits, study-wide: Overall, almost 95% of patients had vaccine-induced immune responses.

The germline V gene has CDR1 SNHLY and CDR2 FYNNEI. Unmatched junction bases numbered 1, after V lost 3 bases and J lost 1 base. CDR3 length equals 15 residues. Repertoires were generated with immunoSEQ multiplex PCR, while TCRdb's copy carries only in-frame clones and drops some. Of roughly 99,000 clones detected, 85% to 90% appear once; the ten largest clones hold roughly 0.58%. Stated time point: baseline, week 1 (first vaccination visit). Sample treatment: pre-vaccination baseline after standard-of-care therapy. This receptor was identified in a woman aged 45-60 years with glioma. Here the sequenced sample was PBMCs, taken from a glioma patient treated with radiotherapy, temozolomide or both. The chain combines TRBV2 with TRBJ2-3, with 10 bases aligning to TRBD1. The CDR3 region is CASSEGTGGTDTQYF. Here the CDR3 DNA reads TGTGCCAGCAGTGAGGGGACAGGGGGCACAGATACGCAGTATTTT.